Listed here are 17 T cell receptor beta chains from one sample, sequenced in a study of OX40 agonist ivuxolimab in advanced cancers. Method: immunoSEQ multiplex PCR; TCRdb's copy keeps in-frame clones and lacks some. Of approximately 87,000 clones in the sample, approximately 92% were seen once. This specimen was CD4+ or CD8+ T cells sorted from blood, taken in a trial of the OX40 agonist ivuxolimab. These receptors were taken from an adult with an advanced solid tumor such as melanoma, head and neck, liver or kidney cancer.

The chain uses TRBV19 and TRBJ2-7; 8 bases line up with TRBD1. V gave up 8 bases and J gave up 3 bases; unmatched junction bases: 6. CDR3 length equals 13 residues. Germline V lookup: CDR1 LNHDA, CDR2 SQIVND (reference sequence). DNA for the CDR3: TGTGCCAGTTCAGAAACAGGGGGCTACGAGCAGTACTTC. Its translation is CASSETGGYEQYF. Together with reference TRBV19 and TRBJ2-7, the CDR3 gives the full variable domain: DGGITQSPKYLFRKEGQNVTLSCEQNLNHDAMYWYRQDPGQGLRLIYYSQIVNDFQKGDIAEGYSVSREKKESFPLTVTSAQKNPTAFYLCASSETGGYEQYFGPGTRLTVT.

This chain connects TRBV4-1 to TRBJ1-4; TRBD1 is a possible D gene (6 bases). The V end was cut by 0 bases, the J end by 8 bases, with 13 bases between. The CDR3 totals 15 residues. CDR1 is MGHRA and CDR2 is YSYEKL in the germline V gene. DNA for the CDR3: TGCGCCAGCAGCCAAGATCGGGGGGCCGGGGAAAAACTGTTTTTT. Encoded protein: CASSQDRGAGEKLFF.

This chain uses TRBV13 with TRBJ2-7, with D perhaps TRBD1 (6 bases). There are 17 residues in the CDR3. CDR1 and CDR2 (germline): PRHDT, FYEKMQ (reference sequence). The V end lost 0 bases, the J end lost 2 bases, and 17 bases lay between the germline ends. The CDR3 loop reads CASSLGCRQDTTYEQYF. CDR3 bases: TGTGCCAGCAGCTTAGGCTGCCGACAGGATACTACCTACGAGCAGTACTTC.

CDR3 sequence (DNA): TGTGCCAGCAGCTTGACAGGGGGCACAGATACGCAGTATTTT. Protein: CASSLTGGTDTQYF. The rearrangement uses TRBV7-3 and TRBJ2-3; 8 nucleotides align to TRBD1. With V trimmed by 3 bases and J by 1 base, 0 bases remained unmatched. The CDR3 has 14 amino acids. The germline gives CDR1 SGHTA, CDR2 FQGTGA.

The chain joins TRBV5-5 to TRBJ2-1; D may be TRBD2 (5 bases). The CDR3 consists of 11 residues. Germline CDR1 reads SGHKS; CDR2 reads YYEKEE (reference sequence). The V gene lost 3 bases and the J gene lost 8 bases, with 6 bases spanning the gap. CDR3 residues: CASSWGDEQFF. CDR3 nucleotides: TGTGCCAGCAGCTGGGGAGATGAGCAGTTCTTC.

The chain combines TRBV30 with TRBJ2-5; D gene uncertain. This CDR3 contains 13 residues. Deletions cut 6 bases from V and 5 bases from J, with 16 bases between. The V gene's germline CDR1 is GTSNPN and CDR2 SVGIG (reference sequence). CDR3 DNA: TGTGCCTGTCTAAAGGAGCTGGGGGAGACCCAGTACTTC. Protein: CACLKELGETQYF. Full variable domain (remainder filled in from reference TRBV30 and TRBJ2-5): SQTIHQWPATLVQPVGSPLSLECTVEGTSNPNLYWYRQAAGRGLQLLFYSVGIGQISSEVPQNLSASRPQDRQFILSSKKLLLSDSGFYLCACLKELGETQYFGPGTRLLVL.

The chain is built from TRBV29-1 and TRBJ2-7; D might be TRBD1 (6 bases). Germline CDR1 and CDR2: SQVTM and ANQGSEA. This CDR3 has 15 residues. Trimming removed 0 bases at V and 0 bases at J, with 12 bases between. The CDR3 here is CSVEDKDSLSYEQYF. DNA of the CDR3: TGCAGCGTTGAAGATAAGGACAGCCTCTCCTACGAGCAGTACTTC.

To note about this clone: Other DNA sequences of this sample code for an identical CDR3. The V call is TRBV27, the J call TRBJ2-1; no clear D. The CDR3 is 11 amino acids. Germline CDR1 reads MNHEY; CDR2 reads SMNVEV (reference sequence). Trimming removed 3 bases at V and 6 bases at J, with 3 bases between. CDR3 coding DNA: TGTGCCAGCAGTTTGGGCAATGAGCAGTTCTTC. Protein sequence: CASSLGNEQFF.

The J gene is TRBJ2-7, the V gene TRBV4-1; D is perhaps TRBD2 (6 bases). Germline CDR1 MGHRA, CDR2 YSYEKL. Trimming removed 1 base at V and 6 bases at J, with 10 bases between. This CDR3 contains 13 residues. CDR3 loop: CASSQVVAVEQYF. CDR3 in DNA: TGCGCCAGCAGCCAAGTAGTAGCGGTCGAGCAGTACTTC.

The chain couples TRBV7-9 to TRBJ2-1, with 9 bases lining up with TRBD2. The germline gives CDR1 SEHNR, CDR2 FQNEAQ (reference sequence). V lost 5 bases and J lost 7; bases outside the gene matches: 15. This CDR3 is built from 17 residues. DNA of the CDR3: TGTGCCAGCAGCCCCGGGGGTAGCGGGAGTCTACGGAATGAGCAGTTCTTC. Encoded protein: CASSPGGSGSLRNEQFF. Filled out from reference TRBV7-9 and TRBJ2-1, the complete variable domain reads DTGVSQNPRHKITKRGQNVTFRCDPISEHNRLYWYRQTLGQGPEFLTYFQNEAQLEKSRLLSDRFSAERPKGSFSTLEIQRTEQGDSAMYLCASSPGGSGSLRNEQFFGPGTRLTVL.

This rearrangement joins TRBV29-1 to TRBJ2-1, with D perhaps TRBD1 (5 bases). Germline V gene sequence: CDR1 SQVTM, CDR2 ANQGSEA. This CDR3 comprises 21 residues. The V and J ends lost 4 bases and 2 bases respectively, with 33 bases between them. In DNA form, the CDR3 reads TGCAGCGTTGCCGCATTAGGGGTAAGGGGTCGGTTGTCATTCCCCTACAATGAGCAGTTCTTC. It yields the protein CSVAALGVRGRLSFPYNEQFF.

The chain links TRBV12-5 to TRBJ1-1; D gene unclear. This CDR3 region has 14 residues. Between the trimmed V and J ends, which lost 2 bases and 0 bases, there was a span of 7 bases. Per germline, CDR1 LGHNT and CDR2 FRNRAP. In DNA, the CDR3 is TGTGCTAGTGGTTTGACGGGGATGAACACTGAAGCTTTCTTT. As protein: CASGLTGMNTEAFF. The full variable domain, with the rest looked up from reference TRBV12-5 and TRBJ1-1, is DARVTQTPRHKVTEMGQEVTMRCQPILGHNTVFWYRQTMMQGLELLAYFRNRAPLDDSGMPKDRFSAEMPDATLATLKIQPSEPRDSAVYFCASGLTGMNTEAFFGQGTRLTVV.

This sequence joins TRBV10-2 and TRBJ2-5; TRBD2 matches at 7 bases. The better agreement between TRBJ2-7 and the DNA end casts doubt on the J call. The CDR3 is made up of 12 amino acids. CDR1 is WSHSY and CDR2 is SAAADI in the germline V gene. CDR3 residues: CASLRGDYEQYF. CDR3 nucleotide sequence: TGCGCCTCCCTCCGGGGGGACTACGAGCAGTACTTC.

V gene TRBV6-5 combines with J gene TRBJ1-2; TRBD1 matches 7 bases. V gave up 2 bases and J gave up 5 bases; unmatched junction bases: 8. The CDR3 totals 15 residues. Germline values: CDR1 MNHEY, CDR2 SVGAGI. The CDR3 nucleotides are TGTGCCAGCAGTTACACGCAAGGGGGCAGATATGGCTACACCTTC. It is translated as CASSYTQGGRYGYTF.

The CDR3 reads CASSEPSSLIYEQYF. CDR3 in DNA: TGTGCCAGCAGTGAACCCTCAAGTCTGATCTACGAGCAGTACTTC. The chain carries TRBV6-1 and TRBJ2-7; D gene ambiguous. CDR1 is MNHNS, CDR2 SASEGT, per germline. The CDR3 has 15 amino acids. V was trimmed by 2 bases and J by 3 bases, leaving 14 bases between them.

The chain couples TRBV5-1 to TRBJ2-7; D gene ambiguous. Per germline, CDR1 SGHRS and CDR2 YFSETQ. The length of the CDR3 is 17 residues. The V end was cut by 6 bases, the J end by 4 bases, with 26 bases between. CDR3 coding DNA: TGCGCCAGCACCGGTCGAAGTACGGGCAAGACAATGTACGAGCAGTACTTC. Translation gives CASTGRSTGKTMYEQYF.

CDR3 sequence: CASSNPGELFF. The CDR3 DNA reads as TGTGCCAGCAGTAACCCGGGGGAGCTGTTTTTT. The J gene is TRBJ2-2, the V gene TRBV9; no clear D gene. V lost 5 bases, J lost 8 bases, and 7 bases lay in between. CDR1 and CDR2 from the germline V gene are SGDLS and YYNGEE. This CDR3 has 11 residues.